This is a list of T cell receptor beta chains from one sample in a study of cytomegalovirus exposure and HLA in healthy donors. Produced via immunoSEQ multiplex PCR; TCRdb's table is partial and in-frame only. Of 150,000 or so clones detected, approximately 81% appear once; the ten largest clones hold approximately 2.4%. What was sequenced was PBMCs. The receptors here all came from a female donor in good health and CMV-seronegative. The CDR3 runs from the conserved cysteine through the conserved F or W. A D gene is named only where the DNA matches it firmly. Some rows mark clone size as missing; the rest say once, few, many or name a class of expanded clone.

J: TRBJ2-1
size: .
V: TRBV28
D: .
CDR3: CASAISSSYNEQFF
DNA: TGTGCCAGCGCCATTTCGAGCTCCTACAATGAGCAGTTCTTC

J: TRBJ2-3
size: .
V: TRBV5-1
D: .
CDR3: CASSSLDGADTQYF
DNA: TGCGCCAGCAGCTCGCTGGACGGGGCAGATACGCAGTATTTT

J: TRBJ1-1
size: .
V: TRBV30
D: TRBD1
CDR3: CAWSGVEGATTEAFF
DNA: TGTGCCTGGAGTGGAGTAGAGGGGGCGACGACTGAAGCTTTCTTT

J: TRBJ1-1
size: .
V: TRBV7-9
D: TRBD1
CDR3: CASSTRQGGNTEAFF
DNA: TGTGCCAGCAGCACCCGACAGGGGGGGAACACTGAAGCTTTCTTT

J: TRBJ2-7
size: .
V: TRBV19
D: .
CDR3: CASSPRTAYEQYF
DNA: TGTGCCAGTAGTCCCCGGACAGCCTACGAGCAGTACTTC

J: TRBJ1-3
size: few
V: TRBV6-5
D: .
CDR3: CASSYSTGAGGNTIYF
DNA: TGTGCCAGCAGTTACTCGACCGGAGCCGGTGGAAACACCATATATTTT

J: TRBJ2-1
size: .
V: TRBV4-3
D: TRBD2
CDR3: CASSQDRGGEQFF
DNA: TGCGCCAGCAGCCAAGACCGGGGGGGGGAGCAGTTCTTC

J: TRBJ1-4
size: .
V: TRBV30
D: .
CDR3: CAWSVPGVGSGEKLFF
DNA: TGTGCCTGGAGTGTACCTGGCGTAGGGAGCGGTGAAAAACTGTTTTTT

J: TRBJ2-1
size: .
V: TRBV4-1
D: TRBD2
CDR3: CASSQGRLADGYNEQFF
DNA: TGCGCCAGCAGCCAAGGGAGGCTAGCGGATGGCTACAATGAGCAGTTCTTC

J: TRBJ1-4
size: .
V: TRBV28
D: .
CDR3: CASSSRWGESEKLFF
DNA: TGTGCCAGCAGTTCGCGTTGGGGGGAGAGTGAAAAACTGTTTTTT

J: TRBJ1-2
size: .
V: TRBV5-5
D: TRBD1
CDR3: CASSLGRDRASGYTF
DNA: TGTGCCAGCAGCTTGGGGCGGGACAGGGCAAGTGGCTACACCTTC

J: TRBJ2-1
size: .
V: TRBV13
D: .
CDR3: CASSLPELSDEQFF
DNA: TGTGCCAGCAGCTTACCGGAGTTGTCTGATGAGCAGTTCTTC

J: TRBJ1-5
size: once
V: TRBV6-4
D: TRBD1
CDR3: CASPTDRKEQPQHF
DNA: TGTGCCAGTCCTACGGACAGGAAGGAACAGCCCCAGCATTTT

J: TRBJ2-7
size: .
V: TRBV19
D: .
CDR3: CASSIRTTYEQYF
DNA: TGTGCCAGTAGTATTAGGACTACCTACGAGCAGTACTTC

J: TRBJ2-1
size: few
V: TRBV14
D: .
CDR3: CASSPLGLGEQFF
DNA: TGTGCCAGCAGCCCCCTCGGACTCGGTGAGCAGTTCTTC

J: TRBJ2-2
size: .
V: TRBV28
D: TRBD2
CDR3: CASHAGLPNTGELFF
DNA: TGTGCCAGCCATGCGGGACTACCGAACACCGGGGAGCTGTTTTTT

J: TRBJ2-7
size: .
V: TRBV4-1
D: TRBD2
CDR3: CASSRLGSGTYEQYF
DNA: TGCGCCAGCAGCCGGTTGGGGAGCGGGACCTACGAGCAGTACTTC

J: TRBJ2-5
size: .
V: TRBV5-4
D: .
CDR3: CASSLGQATSETQYF
DNA: TGTGCCAGCAGCTTGGGACAGGCGACCTCAGAGACCCAGTACTTC

J: TRBJ1-3
size: few
V: TRBV15
D: .
CDR3: CATSRDRGADTIYF
DNA: TGTGCCACCAGCAGAGATCGGGGGGCCGACACCATATATTTT

J: TRBJ2-5
size: .
V: TRBV9
D: .
CDR3: CASSVEGVPAAGTQYF
DNA: TGTGCCAGCAGCGTAGAGGGGGTCCCGGCCGCGGGGACCCAGTACTTC

J: TRBJ1-2
size: .
V: TRBV19
D: .
CDR3: CASSTVGGNLGYTF
DNA: TGTGCCAGTAGTACAGTCGGGGGGAATCTTGGCTACACCTTC

J: TRBJ2-2
size: .
V: TRBV9
D: .
CDR3: CASSDRVSNTGELFF
DNA: TGTGCCAGCAGCGACAGGGTTTCGAACACCGGGGAGCTGTTTTTT

J: TRBJ2-4
size: .
V: TRBV28
D: .
CDR3: CASRDGGPQNIQYF
DNA: TGTGCCAGCCGGGACGGGGGGCCACAAAACATTCAGTACTTC

J: TRBJ1-2
size: .
V: TRBV28
D: TRBD1
CDR3: CASSVSGTGNYGYTF
DNA: TGTGCCAGCAGTGTATCCGGGACAGGGAACTATGGCTACACCTTC

J: TRBJ2-5
size: few
V: TRBV28
D: TRBD2
CDR3: CASSPDRLAGGSETQYF
DNA: TGTGCCAGCAGCCCCGACCGATTAGCGGGAGGGTCGGAGACCCAGTACTTC

J: TRBJ1-2
size: once
V: TRBV11-2
D: TRBD1
CDR3: CASSRTGGDYGYTF
DNA: TGTGCCAGCAGCCGGACAGGGGGCGACTATGGCTACACCTTC

J: TRBJ2-7
size: .
V: TRBV7-2
D: TRBD2
CDR3: CASSVAGGPSSYEQYF
DNA: TGTGCCAGCAGCGTAGCGGGAGGGCCTTCCTCCTACGAGCAGTACTTC

J: TRBJ2-7
size: .
V: TRBV4-3
D: .
CDR3: CASSQDLETAYEQYF
DNA: TGCGCCAGCAGCCAAGATCTAGAAACTGCCTACGAGCAGTACTTC

J: TRBJ2-7
size: .
V: TRBV7-9
D: TRBD2
CDR3: CASSRTLAGARGSDEQYF
DNA: TGTGCCAGCAGCCGGACCTTAGCGGGAGCCCGGGGGTCCGACGAGCAGTACTTC